Sequencing of this T cell receptor (beta chain) was carried out in a study of T cells in localized non-small cell lung cancer. Broader study findings: Highest T cell clonality was seen in uninvolved adjacent lung, surpassing that measured in tumor. Heterogeneity remains possible because sequencing was limited to only one tumor region.

V shed 3 bases and J shed 0 bases, with 6 bases lying between them. Germline assignment: CDR1 MDHEN and CDR2 SYDVKM. The CDR3 has 13 amino acids. The table came from immunoSEQ multiplex PCR; TCRdb's copy has only in-frame clones and leaves some out. The table has tens of thousands of clones, 80% to 90% seen once. This clone was seen only once. Antigen: not known. The sequence derives from a man aged 40 to 75 with stage I squamous cell lung carcinoma. The rearrangement joins TRBV28 to TRBJ2-7, with a weak D call TRBD2 (6 bases). The sample was peripheral blood, taken before any cancer treatment. The CDR3 here is CASSFGGSYEQYF. Here the CDR3 DNA reads TGTGCCAGCAGTTTCGGGGGCTCCTACGAGCAGTACTTC.